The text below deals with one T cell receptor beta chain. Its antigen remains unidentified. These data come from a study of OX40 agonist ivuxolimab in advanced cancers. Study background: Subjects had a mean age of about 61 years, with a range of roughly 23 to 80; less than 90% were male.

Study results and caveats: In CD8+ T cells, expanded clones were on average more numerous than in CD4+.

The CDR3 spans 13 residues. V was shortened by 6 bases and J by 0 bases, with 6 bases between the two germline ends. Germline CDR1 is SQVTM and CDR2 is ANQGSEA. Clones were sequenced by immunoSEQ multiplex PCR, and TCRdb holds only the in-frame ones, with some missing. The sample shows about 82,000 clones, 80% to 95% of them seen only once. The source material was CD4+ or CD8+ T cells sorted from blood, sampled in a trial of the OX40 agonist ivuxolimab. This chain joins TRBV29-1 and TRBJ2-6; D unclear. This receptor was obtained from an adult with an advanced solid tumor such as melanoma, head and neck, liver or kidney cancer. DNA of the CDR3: TGCAGCGTGTACAGCTCTGGGGCCAACGTCCTGACTTTC. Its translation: CSVYSSGANVLTF.